This T cell receptor beta chain emerged from a study of regulatory T cells in long-lasting Graves disease. Whole-study findings and limits: Shared public clonotypes totalled 2,741 in persistent patients, compared with about 930 in new patients.

The time point: newly diagnosed GD, antithyroid drugs for less than 3 months. After RNA was extracted from PBMCs, the TCR library was made from it. According to the study, TCR beta libraries were built with iRepertoire HTBI primers and CDR3-region Arm-PCR. MiXCR, applied by TCRdb to the multiplex PCR reads, yields one record per CDR3 protein. The sample lists 360,000 or so distinct CDR3 sequences, about 12% occurring once. Many counts were recorded for this clonotype. What it binds is not known. This sample also belongs to another study, concerning T cells in Graves' hyperthyroidism and ophthalmopathy. Per that study: Diagnostic decisions used clinical symptoms, serum thyroxine and TRAb, thyroid ultrasound and orbital computed tomography. Most expanded thyroid clonotypes above 0.001 recurred in blood.

The sample in question was peripheral blood mononuclear cells (PBMCs), obtained at new diagnosis, from a patient treated with antithyroid drugs. The clonotype was recovered from a woman aged 18-29 years with Graves disease.

CDR3 residues: CASSLMAGRRGYTF. The CDR3 DNA reads TGTGCCAGCAGCTTAATGGCGGGGAGGCGCGGCTACACCTTC. The chain joins TRBV7-2 to TRBJ1-2, with D uncertain. The germline V and J ends were trimmed by 2 bases and 8 bases, with 15 bases remaining between them. CDR3 length: 14 amino acids. Germline V gene lookup returns CDR1 SGHTA and CDR2 FQGNSA.